The clone carrying this T cell receptor beta chain was seen many times. Its antigen is not identified. The record originates from a study of early T cells in non-severe SARS-CoV-2 infection. Background on the study: From unsorted whole blood, bulk RNA was sequenced, and the chains remained unpaired.

Individually, cDNA molecules had unique molecular identifiers attached to them. From the 5' RACE reads, TCRdb called clonotypes with MiXCR, one entry per CDR3 protein. The data contain 37,000 or so distinct CDR3 sequences, 5.5% to 7.5% of them singletons. Study results and caveats: VDJdb-based matching was biased toward anti-spike CD8 responses and missed private and CD4 specificities.

The TCR was taken from an adult who was a healthcare worker with PCR-confirmed SARS-CoV-2 infection or an uninfected control (not recorded which). Sequenced material: whole blood.

The CDR3 DNA is TGTGCCAGCAGTAGGGGGATGGCAGGCCCAGGGGACATGAACACTGAAGCTTTCTTT. Residues: CASSRGMAGPGDMNTEAFF. This chain joins TRBV9 and TRBJ1-1, with D maybe TRBD1 (6 bases). This CDR3 contains 19 residues. Trimming took off 5 bases at V and 0 bases at J, with 26 bases between the two ends. Germline loops: CDR1 SGDLS, CDR2 YYNGEE.